This T cell receptor (beta chain) was sequenced for a study of blood T cell repertoires in COVID-19. Study-level information: The study drew acute and convalescent COVID-19 samples from the United States, Italy and Spain.

The protocol was immunoSEQ multiplex PCR, while the TCRdb copy is restricted to in-frame clones and leaves out a portion. The sample lists 300,000 or so clones, around 81% seen once, with about 4% in the top ten. This clone was seen only a few times. This clonotype originated in a woman aged 45-65 years with active or convalescent COVID-19. Sequencing input: peripheral blood.

CDR3 in amino acids: CASSEGLRTGTGTF. As DNA, the CDR3 is TGTGCCAGCAGCGAGGGACTTAGGACAGGGACTGGAACCTTC. V gene TRBV9 combines with J gene TRBJ1-2, with 8 nucleotides matching TRBD1. Germline CDR1 is SGDLS and CDR2 is YYNGEE. The CDR3 runs to 14 residues. The trim removed 3 bases at V and 14 bases at J, leaving 15 bases unmatched. Based on the CDR3 plus reference TRBV9 and TRBJ1-2, the full variable domain is DSGVTQTPKHLITATGQRVTLRCSPRSGDLSVYWYQQSLDQGLQFLIQYYNGEERAKGNILERFSAQQFPDLHSELNLSSLELGDSALYFCASSEGLRTGTGTFGSGTRLTVV.